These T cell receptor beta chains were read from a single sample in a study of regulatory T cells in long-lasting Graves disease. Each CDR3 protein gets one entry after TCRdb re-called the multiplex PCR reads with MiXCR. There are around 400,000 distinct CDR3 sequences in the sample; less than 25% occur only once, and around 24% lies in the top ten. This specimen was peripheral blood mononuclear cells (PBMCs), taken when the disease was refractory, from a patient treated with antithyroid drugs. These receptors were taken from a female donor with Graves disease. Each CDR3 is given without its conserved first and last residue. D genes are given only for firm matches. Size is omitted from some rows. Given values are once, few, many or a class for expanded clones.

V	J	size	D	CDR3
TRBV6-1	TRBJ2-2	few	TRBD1	ASREQGAGELF
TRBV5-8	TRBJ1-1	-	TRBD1	ASGPRTGTEAF
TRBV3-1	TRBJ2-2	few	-	ASSLGVQRGELF
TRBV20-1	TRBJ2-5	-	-	SAIGGETQY
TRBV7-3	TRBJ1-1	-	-	ASSLTWREKVNTEAF
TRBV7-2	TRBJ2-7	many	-	ASSLQSWGSPYEQY
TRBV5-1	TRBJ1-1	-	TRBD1	ASSPSLFGGGRDTEAF
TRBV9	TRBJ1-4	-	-	ASSVVRRGSNEKLF
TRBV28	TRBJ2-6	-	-	ASDKGIYSGANVLT
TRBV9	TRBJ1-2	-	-	ASSVGGGVYGYT
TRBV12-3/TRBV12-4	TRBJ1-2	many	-	ASSARASGGYT
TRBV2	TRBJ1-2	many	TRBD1	ASRLDRGGYGYT
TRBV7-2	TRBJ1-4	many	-	ASSAQTGELGKLF